The present T cell receptor beta chain was sequenced within a study of T cell changes during pregnancy in multiple sclerosis. The germline V and J ends were trimmed by 0 bases and 2 bases, with 14 bases remaining between them. The CDR3 has 16 amino acids. The germline V gene encodes CDR1 LGHNT and CDR2 FRNRAP. The repertoire was sequenced with immunoSEQ multiplex PCR; TCRdb's copy has only in-frame clones and lacks some. Of about 66,000 clones listed, over 75% are singletons. This TCR was sampled from a female donor with multiple sclerosis, enrolled in a pregnancy study. The sample consisted of CD8+ T cells from peripheral blood mononuclear cells, taken before pregnancy. The chain is built from TRBV12-5 and TRBJ2-7; D perhaps matches TRBD1 (8 bases). In nucleotides, the CDR3 is TGTGCTAGTGGTTTGGTACAGGGGGGGAAGACCTACGAGCAGTACTTC. Its protein product is CASGLVQGGKTYEQYF.